A single sample gave rise to the 8 T cell receptor beta chains below, sequenced in a study of T-cell reconstitution after alpha-beta-depleted transplantation in children. Preparing the TCRbeta library involved the use of unique molecular identifiers. TCRdb independently ran MiXCR on the PCR reads; one entry per CDR3 protein. The sample lists more than 400,000 distinct CDR3 sequences; about 10% were seen once. The sample in question was PBMCs, mostly from graft donor cells, obtained 180 days after TCRalphabeta/CD19-depleted stem cell transplant. The receptors originated from a female patient younger than 10 who had a stem cell transplant for aplastic anemia, so the T cells may come from the graft donor.

The rearrangement uses TRBV10-3 and TRBJ1-1, with 8 bases aligning to TRBD1. The germline V gene encodes CDR1 ENHRY and CDR2 SYGVKD. This CDR3 has 15 amino acids. V dropped 7 bases and J dropped 3; count of bases not matched to a gene: 10. The DNA for the CDR3 is TGTGCCATCACCGCGACAGGGGCGGGGGACACTGAAGCTTTCTTT. Protein: CAITATGAGDTEAFF.

This clonotype was seen a few times. The V and J genes are TRBV5-4 and TRBJ1-1, with D uncertain. V was pared by 1 base and J by 1 base, with 14 bases between. The germline gives CDR1 SGHNT, CDR2 YYREEE (reference sequence). The CDR3 covers 16 residues. CDR3 DNA sequence: TGTGCCAGCAGCTTGTTGATAGCAGCCGGGAACACTGAAGCTTTCTTT. Its translation: CASSLLIAAGNTEAFF.

This clonotype appeared a few times. The rearrangement joins TRBV28 to TRBJ2-2; tentative D call: TRBD1 (5 bases). V shed 6 bases and J shed 0 bases, with 14 bases lying between them. This CDR3 contains 16 residues. Germline V CDR1 and CDR2: MDHEN, SYDVKM. The CDR3 is CASSLAGYANTGELFF. The CDR3 nucleotides are TGTGCCAGCAGCTTGGCAGGGTACGCGAACACCGGGGAGCTGTTTTTT. Variable domain in full (rest from reference TRBV28 and TRBJ2-2): DVKVTQSSRYLVKRTGEKVFLECVQDMDHENMFWYRQDPGLGLRLIYFSYDVKMKEKGDIPEGYSVSREKKERFSLILESASTNQTSMYLCASSLAGYANTGELFFGEGSRLTVL.

The V gene is TRBV7-9, the J gene TRBJ2-5; 7 bases align to TRBD2. Germline V gene sequence: CDR1 SEHNR, CDR2 FQNEAQ (reference sequence). The CDR3 contains 15 residues. The V and J ends lost 4 bases and 6 bases, in that order; junction bases with no gene match: 11. The CDR3 loop reads CASSSLAQGRKTQYF. Here the CDR3 DNA reads TGTGCCAGCAGCTCACTAGCGCAGGGCCGGAAGACCCAGTACTTC. The full variable domain, rest sourced from reference TRBV7-9 and TRBJ2-5, is DTGVSQNPRHKITKRGQNVTFRCDPISEHNRLYWYRQTLGQGPEFLTYFQNEAQLEKSRLLSDRFSAERPKGSFSTLEIQRTEQGDSAMYLCASSSLAQGRKTQYFGPGTRLLVL.

V gene TRBV7-3 combines with J gene TRBJ1-1; D uncertain. This CDR3 is built from 14 residues. Germline V CDR1 and CDR2: SGHTA, FQGTGA. V dropped 1 base and J dropped 1 base, with 7 bases sitting between them. The CDR3 protein is CASSLRAPNTEAFF. The CDR3 bases are TGTGCCAGCAGCTTAAGGGCCCCGAACACTGAAGCTTTCTTT.

The sample holds a few counts of this clonotype. The chain combines TRBV29-1 with TRBJ2-1; the D gene is possibly TRBD2 (5 bases). V was cut by 7 bases and J by 10 bases, with 20 bases left in between. Germline CDR1 is SQVTM and CDR2 is ANQGSEA. The length of the CDR3 is 13 residues. The CDR3 DNA follows: TGCAGCGCTTCGGGAATTGCCCTTGGGGAGCAGTTCTTC. Its protein product is CSASGIALGEQFF.

CDR3 loop: CSVEVSGRDVRRAFF. Written as DNA, the CDR3 is TGCAGCGTTGAGGTTTCGGGGAGGGATGTAAGAAGAGCTTTCTTT. The V call is TRBV29-1, the J call TRBJ1-1; no clear D. The germline gives CDR1 SQVTM, CDR2 ANQGSEA. This CDR3 is built from 15 residues. V was cut by 3 bases and J by 10 bases, with 24 bases left in between.

The chain's CDR3 is CATGLAGYTGELFF. CDR3 sequence (DNA): TGTGCCACAGGGTTAGCGGGGTACACCGGGGAGCTGTTTTTT. The chain couples TRBV19 to TRBJ2-2, with 8 nucleotides matching TRBD2. The germline V gene encodes CDR1 LNHDA and CDR2 SQIVND (reference sequence). The CDR3 contains 14 residues. V lost 10 bases to trimming and J lost 3 bases; unmatched junction nucleotides: 7. Variable domain in full (rest from reference TRBV19 and TRBJ2-2): DGGITQSPKYLFRKEGQNVTLSCEQNLNHDAMYWYRQDPGQGLRLIYYSQIVNDFQKGDIAEGYSVSREKKESFPLTVTSAQKNPTAFYLCATGLAGYTGELFFGEGSRLTVL.